The clone carrying this TCR beta chain was observed many times. The sample is drawn from a study of CXCR3 chemokines and chemotherapy response in bladder cancer. Germline V gene data show CDR1 as SGHDT and CDR2 as YYEEEE. This CDR3 is 14 amino acids long. The ends lost 4 bases at V and 9 bases at J; junction bases unmatched: 9. TCRdb itself ran the PCR reads through MiXCR, one entry per CDR3 protein. Here the sample spans 7,500 to 9,500 distinct CDR3 sequences, 10% to 15% being singletons. The sample was acquired from a patient whose treatment included neoadjuvant chemotherapy. This clonotype was sampled from a human donor with bladder cancer that responded to neoadjuvant chemotherapy. The genes are TRBV5-6 and TRBJ2-7, with 11 positions matching TRBD1. The CDR3 reads CASSLDRGPAGQYF. The CDR3 nucleotides read TGTGCCAGCAGCCTGGACAGGGGGCCCGCGGGGCAGTACTTC.